The 3 T cell receptor beta chains in this list originate from one sample, sequenced in a study of blood T cell repertoires in COVID-19. Sequenced by immunoSEQ multiplex PCR; TCRdb stores in-frame clones only, minus some. This sample has roughly 190,000 clones, with roughly 80% found just once. The sequenced material came from peripheral blood. The receptors were gathered from a human donor with acute or convalescent COVID-19. The donor label of this sample is uncertain.

This chain connects TRBV5-4 to TRBJ1-1, with D maybe TRBD1 (6 bases). CDR3 size: 14 residues. Germline CDR1 reads SGHNT; CDR2 reads YYREEE (reference sequence). V shed 4 bases and J shed 1 base, with 11 bases lying between them. Here the CDR3 DNA reads TGTGCCAGCAGCCCTGGGGGCGGGAACACTGAAGCTTTCTTT. Its translation is CASSPGGGNTEAFF. Variable domain in full (rest from reference TRBV5-4 and TRBJ1-1): ETGVTQSPTHLIKTRGQQVTLRCSSQSGHNTVSWYQQALGQGPQFIFQYYREEENGRGNFPPRFSGLQFPNYSSELNVNALELDDSALYLCASSPGGGNTEAFFGQGTRLTVV.

This rearrangement joins TRBV2 to TRBJ2-5, with TRBD2 as a possible D gene (5 bases). Looked up from germline, CDR1 is SNHLY and CDR2 is FYNNEI. CDR3 length equals 17 residues. Trimming removed 1 base at V and 4 bases at J, with 19 bases between. CDR3 protein: CASSEGGRGELGETQYF. The CDR3 region has the DNA TGTGCCAGCAGTGAAGGGGGTCGGGGTGAGCTCGGAGAGACCCAGTACTTC.

This clone appeared once. The rearrangement uses TRBV5-1 and TRBJ2-2; a weak D match, TRBD2 (5 bases). Germline V gene lookup returns CDR1 SGHRS and CDR2 YFSETQ. This CDR3 is built from 14 residues. The ends were cut back, 2 bases at V and 4 bases at J, with 9 bases in the middle. CDR3 region: CASSFRGSTGELFF. In nucleotides, the CDR3 is TGCGCCAGCAGCTTCCGAGGGTCCACCGGGGAGCTGTTTTTT.